The 30 T cell receptor beta chains below all came from one sample that was sequenced in a study of blood T cell repertoires in COVID-19. Profiled with immunoSEQ multiplex PCR; TCRdb holds only in-frame clones, not every one. The sample has 55,000 to 70,000 clones, 75% to 90% seen once. The sequenced material came from peripheral blood. These receptors came from a woman aged 70 to 79 with active COVID-19.

The chain is built from TRBV5-6 and TRBJ2-4; 9 nucleotides match TRBD1. V shed 5 bases, J shed 6 bases, and the junction held 9 bases outside the gene matches. CDR1 SGHDT and CDR2 YYEEEE come from the germline V gene. CDR3 length: 15 amino acids. The CDR3 loop is CASSQLGQGLNIQYF. In nucleotides, the CDR3 is TGTGCCAGCAGTCAACTTGGACAGGGGCTAAACATTCAGTACTTC.

The chain carries TRBV29-1 and TRBJ1-1; TRBD1 matches 7 bases. This CDR3 contains 11 residues. J lost 10 bases, V lost 4 bases, and 6 bases had no gene match. Germline V gene data show CDR1 as SQVTM and CDR2 as ANQGSEA. CDR3 loop: CSVGEGAGAFF. CDR3 DNA: TGCAGCGTTGGAGAGGGGGCAGGAGCTTTCTTT.

The chain is built from TRBV7-8 and TRBJ2-5; D not resolved. Deletions cut 6 bases from V and 5 bases from J, with 10 bases between. Germline V gene lookup returns CDR1 SGHVS and CDR2 FQNEAQ. The CDR3 length is 12 residues. CDR3 sequence (DNA): TGTGCCAGCAGTACACCTTTGGAGACCCAGTACTTC. This codes for CASSTPLETQYF.

This chain links TRBV30 with TRBJ2-5; 16 bases agree with TRBD2. V trimming: 6 bases; J trimming: 4 bases; junction bases outside the gene matches: 8. Germline CDR1 and CDR2: GTSNPN and SVGIG (reference sequence). CDR3 length: 16 residues. The CDR3: CACQGLAGGPGETQYF. In nucleotides, the CDR3 is TGTGCCTGCCAGGGACTAGCGGGAGGGCCGGGAGAGACCCAGTACTTC.

The gene calls are TRBV3-1 (or the pseudogene TRBV3-2) and TRBJ2-1; 9 nucleotides line up with TRBD1. Trimming removed 4 bases from V and 1 base from J; junction bases left unmatched: 2. The CDR3 length is 15 residues. CDR1 and CDR2 from the germline V gene are LGHDT and YNNKEL (reference sequence). CDR3 nucleotides: TGTGCCAGCAGCCTTGACAGGGGGTCCTACAATGAGCAGTTCTTC. Protein product: CASSLDRGSYNEQFF.

V gene TRBV18 combines with J gene TRBJ1-1, with D maybe TRBD1 (6 bases). V lost 3 bases to trimming and J lost 5 bases, with 16 bases between them. Looked up from germline, CDR1 is KGHSH and CDR2 is LQKENI. The length of the CDR3 is 15 residues. DNA of the CDR3: TGTGCCAGCTCACCCACGTCAGGGGCGCGGACTGAAGCTTTCTTT. It specifies CASSPTSGARTEAFF.

V is TRBV30 and J is TRBJ2-5; TRBD2 is a possible D gene (5 bases). The CDR3 covers 13 residues. Germline values: CDR1 GTSNPN, CDR2 SVGIG (reference sequence). Trimming removed 6 bases at V and 2 bases at J, with 13 bases between. The CDR3 sequence: CACEAAAQETQYF. The CDR3 region has the DNA TGTGCCTGCGAAGCGGCGGCTCAAGAGACCCAGTACTTC.

This chain joins TRBV2 and TRBJ1-2; the D gene is possibly TRBD1 (6 bases). The CDR3 has 11 amino acids. The V end lost 4 bases, the J end lost 7 bases, and 7 bases lay between the germline ends. The germline V gene encodes CDR1 SNHLY and CDR2 FYNNEI. In nucleotides, the CDR3 is TGTGCCAGCAGTGTGGACAGTGGCTACACCTTC. It yields the protein CASSVDSGYTF.

This chain joins TRBV6-2 or TRBV6-3 and TRBJ2-3, with a possible D match to TRBD1 (5 bases). V was pared by 0 bases and J by 2 bases, with 9 bases between. Germline loops: CDR1 MNHEY, CDR2 SVGEGT. The CDR3 runs to 15 residues. The CDR3 sequence: CASSYSRQPTDTQYF. The CDR3 DNA sequence: TGTGCCAGCAGTTACTCCCGACAGCCCACAGATACGCAGTATTTT.

J is TRBJ1-5 and V is TRBV12-5; the D gene is possibly TRBD1 (6 bases). This CDR3 is 14 amino acids long. Germline assignment: CDR1 LGHNT and CDR2 FRNRAP. V lost 6 bases and J 4 bases, leaving 13 bases between the germline ends. CDR3 sequence reads: CASGPDTGNQPQHF. The CDR3 bases are TGTGCTAGTGGACCCGACACAGGGAATCAGCCCCAGCATTTT.

The V call is TRBV20-1, the J call TRBJ2-1; no firm D call. The CDR3 consists of 11 residues. V lost 0 bases, J lost 10 bases, and 7 bases lay in between. The V gene's germline CDR1 is DFQATT and CDR2 SNEGSKA (reference sequence). The CDR3 is CSARDEVEQFF. For the CDR3, the DNA is TGCAGTGCTAGAGATGAGGTAGAGCAGTTCTTC.

This clone was seen a single time. The rearrangement joins TRBV7-3 to TRBJ2-1; weak D call: TRBD2 (5 bases). V dropped 5 bases and J dropped 5 bases, with 10 bases sitting between them. The germline V gene has CDR1 SGHTA and CDR2 FQGTGA. The CDR3 contains 13 residues. The CDR3 spells CASSKDSNNEQFF. In DNA form, the CDR3 reads TGTGCCAGCAGCAAGGACTCTAACAATGAGCAGTTCTTC.

V and J are TRBV19 and TRBJ2-7; possibly TRBD1 for D (6 bases). Trimming removed 4 bases at V and 2 bases at J, with 15 bases between. Germline CDR1 LNHDA, CDR2 SQIVND (reference sequence). This CDR3 is built from 15 residues. The CDR3 DNA is TGTGCCAGTAGTACCACCCAACGGACAGCCTACGAGCAGTACTTC. Translated, it gives CASSTTQRTAYEQYF.

The gene calls are TRBV6-5 and TRBJ1-4; D may be TRBD1 (5 bases). The CDR3 spans 14 residues. Germline values: CDR1 MNHEY, CDR2 SVGAGI. The germline V and J ends were trimmed by 6 bases and 10 bases, with 18 bases remaining between them. CDR3 DNA: TGTGCCAGCAGATCAGGGAATTCCGCTCGAAAACTGTTTTTT. It translates to CASRSGNSARKLFF.

CDR3 in DNA: TGCAGCGTTGGTATCCAGGGCTCGTGGGACACTGAAGCTTTCTTT. Translation gives CSVGIQGSWDTEAFF. V usage is TRBV29-1 and J usage is TRBJ1-1, with D maybe TRBD1 (5 bases). Trimming left V 4 bases short and J 3 bases short, with 18 bases between. Germline V gene lookup returns CDR1 SQVTM and CDR2 ANQGSEA. This CDR3 comprises 15 residues.

The CDR3 DNA follows: TGTGCCAGCAGCTTAGATGGCGGGGCCAACGTCCTGACTTTC. This translates into CASSLDGGANVLTF. The V gene is TRBV13, the J gene TRBJ2-6, with D unclear. Trimming removed 1 base from V and 4 bases from J, with 5 bases in between. Germline CDR1 reads PRHDT; CDR2 reads FYEKMQ (reference sequence). The CDR3 contains 14 residues.

The rearrangement links TRBV27 to TRBJ2-2, with D maybe TRBD2 (6 bases). CDR1 is MNHEY, CDR2 SMNVEV, per germline (reference sequence). The CDR3 extends over 16 amino acids. The V end lost 0 bases, the J end lost 6 bases, and 14 bases lay between the germline ends. The CDR3 here is CASSLSRGGGAGELFF. CDR3 coding DNA: TGTGCCAGCAGTTTATCCCGGGGAGGTGGCGCCGGGGAGCTGTTTTTT.

J is TRBJ2-1 and V is TRBV9, with TRBD2 identical over 8 bases. The CDR3 runs to 13 residues. In germline, CDR1 is SGDLS, CDR2 YYNGEE. With 4 bases clipped from V and 5 bases from J, the junction kept 2 bases outside the gene matches. CDR3 loop: CASSSGGDNEQFF. CDR3 in DNA: TGTGCCAGCAGCTCCGGGGGGGACAATGAGCAGTTCTTC.

This chain links TRBV29-1 with TRBJ1-1; possibly TRBD1 for D (5 bases). Per germline, CDR1 SQVTM and CDR2 ANQGSEA. This CDR3 region has 12 residues. The CDR3: CITGGRYTEAFF. In DNA, the CDR3 is TGCATCACCGGGGGACGGTACACTGAAGCTTTCTTT.

This clone has only a few counts. The CDR3 loop reads CASSWARGGDEQFF. CDR3 coding DNA: TGTGCCAGCAGCTGGGCGAGGGGGGGCGATGAGCAGTTCTTC. This chain joins TRBV11-2 and TRBJ2-1, with a weak D call TRBD2 (7 bases). CDR3 size: 14 residues. Trimming took 4 bases from V and 8 from J, leaving 15 bases between them. Germline CDR1 is SGHAT and CDR2 is FQNNGV.

This chain uses TRBV7-7 with TRBJ2-2; D may be TRBD2 (5 bases). V lost 2 bases and J lost 1, with 8 bases in between. Germline CDR1 reads SSHAT; CDR2 reads FNYEAQ (reference sequence). The CDR3 loop spans 15 amino acids. The CDR3 region has the DNA TGTGCCAGCAGCTTAAGCGGTCAGAACACCGGGGAGCTGTTTTTT. Translation: CASSLSGQNTGELFF.

This chain uses TRBV5-1 with TRBJ2-5; tentatively, D is TRBD1 (6 bases). This CDR3 comprises 14 residues. V dropped 4 bases and J dropped 5 bases, with 15 bases sitting between them. Germline V lookup: CDR1 SGHRS, CDR2 YFSETQ. The CDR3 region has the DNA TGCGCCAGCAGCAATGGTGTGGGGGCTGAGACCCAGTACTTC. As protein: CASSNGVGAETQYF. Supplemented by reference TRBV5-1 and TRBJ2-5, the full variable domain reads KAGVTQTPRYLIKTRGQQVTLSCSPISGHRSVSWYQQTPGQGLQFLFEYFSETQRNKGNFPGRFSGRQFSNSRSEMNVSTLELGDSALYLCASSNGVGAETQYFGPGTRLLVL.

The V call is TRBV6-5, the J call TRBJ1-5, with 9 bases lining up with TRBD1. J lost 6 bases, V lost 6 bases, and 6 bases had no gene match. Germline loops: CDR1 MNHEY, CDR2 SVGAGI. The CDR3 length is 14 residues. CDR3 amino acids: CASSNHRGLQPQHF. In DNA, the CDR3 is TGTGCCAGCAGCAACCACAGGGGGCTTCAGCCCCAGCATTTT.

The V gene is TRBV28, the J gene TRBJ2-1; D is perhaps TRBD2 (6 bases). Per the germline V gene, CDR1 is MDHEN and CDR2 is SYDVKM. The length of the CDR3 is 15 residues. Trimming took 6 bases from V and 1 from J, leaving 13 bases between them. CDR3 sequence reads: CASRGGLSSYNEQFF. Written as DNA, the CDR3 is TGTGCCAGCAGGGGGGGACTCTCTTCCTACAATGAGCAGTTCTTC.

V is TRBV21-1 and J is TRBJ1-5. TRBV21-1 is recorded as a pseudogene. The CDR3 is made up of 17 amino acids. The CDR3 DNA is TGTGCCAGCAGCCCCGGCGAGCGGATACCTAGCAATCAGCCCCAGCATTTT. Protein sequence: CASSPGERIPSNQPQHF.

V gene TRBV19 combines with J gene TRBJ1-5; D uncertain. The V end lost 0 bases, the J end lost 0 bases, and 12 bases lay between the germline ends. Germline V gene sequence: CDR1 LNHDA, CDR2 SQIVND (reference sequence). This CDR3 contains 17 residues. CDR3 amino acids: CASSIDFNRPSNQPQHF. DNA for the CDR3: TGTGCCAGTAGTATAGATTTTAACAGACCTAGCAATCAGCCCCAGCATTTT.

The chain employs TRBV28 and TRBJ2-2; 13 bases agree with TRBD2. Germline V gene data show CDR1 as MDHEN and CDR2 as SYDVKM. V shed 6 bases and J 7 bases; nucleotides not matched to a gene: 5. CDR3 length equals 15 residues. CDR3 in amino acids: CASRTSGRSGGELFF. CDR3 nucleotide sequence: TGTGCCAGCAGGACTAGCGGGAGGTCGGGCGGGGAGCTGTTTTTT.

The gene calls are TRBV6-2 or TRBV6-3 and TRBJ1-5, with D uncertain. From germline, CDR1 is MNHEY and CDR2 SVGEGT. Trimming cost V 0 bases and J 2 bases, with 5 bases left between them. The CDR3 contains 14 residues. CDR3 DNA sequence: TGTGCCAGCAGTTACTCCGCGGGCAATCAGCCCCAGCATTTT. Its protein is CASSYSAGNQPQHF.

V is TRBV27 and J is TRBJ1-5; weak D call: TRBD1 (5 bases). Germline values: CDR1 MNHEY, CDR2 SMNVEV (reference sequence). The CDR3 spans 16 residues. V dropped 6 bases and J dropped 0 bases, with 15 bases sitting between them. This chain's CDR3 is CASSQRQPYSNQPQHF. DNA for the CDR3: TGTGCCAGCAGCCAAAGACAGCCCTATAGCAATCAGCCCCAGCATTTT.

The chain carries TRBV3-1 (or the pseudogene TRBV3-2) and TRBJ1-1, with D possibly matching TRBD1 (6 bases). The CDR3 is 14 residues long. V was pared by 4 bases and J by 6 bases, with 15 bases between. CDR1 is LGHDT and CDR2 is YNNKEL in the germline V gene (reference sequence). Here the CDR3 reads CASSRSEGGAEAFF. The CDR3 DNA reads TGTGCCAGCAGCCGGTCGGAAGGGGGGGCTGAAGCTTTCTTT.